This TCR beta chain derives from a study of Ad26.COV2.S vaccination and SARS-CoV-2 variants. The CDR3 is made up of 15 amino acids. The germline V and J ends were trimmed by 10 bases and 3 bases, with 19 bases remaining between them. Germline V gives CDR1 MNHNY, CDR2 SVGAGI (reference sequence). The treatment here: around 19 received Ad26.COV2.S at low or high dose, single or two shots; roughly five received placebo; per-sample allocation not given. Sampling happened 63 days after the first vaccine or placebo injection. Data came from immunoSEQ multiplex PCR; TCRdb stores just in-frame clones and leaves some out. The sample includes roughly 460,000 clones, nearly 90% of them seen just once.

The receptor's source is a person between 18 and 59 years old who received the Ad26.COV2.S COVID-19 vaccine or a placebo. The V call is TRBV6-6, the J call TRBJ1-5; TRBD1 is a possible D gene (5 bases). Source: peripheral blood, taken in a trial of Ad26.COV2.S vaccine versus placebo. CDR3 residues: CATQKGSRDNQPQHF. The DNA for the CDR3 is TGTGCCACCCAAAAGGGGTCCCGGGACAATCAGCCCCAGCATTTT.